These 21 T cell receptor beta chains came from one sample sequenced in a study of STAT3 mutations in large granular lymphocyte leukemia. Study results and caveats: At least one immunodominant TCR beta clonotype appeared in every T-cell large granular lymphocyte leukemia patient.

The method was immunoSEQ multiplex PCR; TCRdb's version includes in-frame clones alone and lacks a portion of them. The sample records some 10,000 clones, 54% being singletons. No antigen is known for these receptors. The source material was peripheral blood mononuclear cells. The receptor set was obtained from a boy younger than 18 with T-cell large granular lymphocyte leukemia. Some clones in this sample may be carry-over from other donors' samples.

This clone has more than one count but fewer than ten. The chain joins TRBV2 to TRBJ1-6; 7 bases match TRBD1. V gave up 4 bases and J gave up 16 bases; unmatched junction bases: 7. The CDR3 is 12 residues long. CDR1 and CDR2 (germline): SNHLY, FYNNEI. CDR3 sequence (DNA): TGTGCCAGCAGTGGGGACAGCGGCCTTCTCCACTTT. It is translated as CASSGDSGLLHF.

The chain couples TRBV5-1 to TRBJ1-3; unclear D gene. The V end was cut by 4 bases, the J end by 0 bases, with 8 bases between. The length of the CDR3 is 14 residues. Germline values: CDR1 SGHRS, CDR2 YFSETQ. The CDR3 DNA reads TGCGCCAGCAGCCCAGACCACTCTGGAAACACCATATATTTT. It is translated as CASSPDHSGNTIYF.

CDR3 sequence reads: CASSRYASGSQETQYF. In nucleotides, the CDR3 is TGCGCCAGCAGCCGCTACGCGAGCGGGAGCCAAGAGACCCAGTACTTC. The rearrangement uses TRBV4-1 and TRBJ2-5; TRBD2 agrees at 8 bases. The length of the CDR3 is 16 residues. CDR1 and CDR2 (germline): MGHRA, YSYEKL. V gave up 4 bases and J gave up 1 base; unmatched junction bases: 8.

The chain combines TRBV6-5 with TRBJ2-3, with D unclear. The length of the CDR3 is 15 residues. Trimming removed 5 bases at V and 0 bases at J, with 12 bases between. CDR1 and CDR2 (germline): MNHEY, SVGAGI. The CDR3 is CASSLSRSSTDTQYF. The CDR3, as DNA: TGTGCCAGCAGTCTCTCTAGATCTAGCACAGATACGCAGTATTTT.

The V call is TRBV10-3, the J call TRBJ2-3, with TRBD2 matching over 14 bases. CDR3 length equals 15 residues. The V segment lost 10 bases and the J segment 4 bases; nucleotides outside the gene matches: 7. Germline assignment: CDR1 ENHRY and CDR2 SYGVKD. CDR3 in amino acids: CATGLAGGRADTQYF. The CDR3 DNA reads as TGTGCCACCGGACTAGCGGGAGGACGCGCAGATACGCAGTATTTT.

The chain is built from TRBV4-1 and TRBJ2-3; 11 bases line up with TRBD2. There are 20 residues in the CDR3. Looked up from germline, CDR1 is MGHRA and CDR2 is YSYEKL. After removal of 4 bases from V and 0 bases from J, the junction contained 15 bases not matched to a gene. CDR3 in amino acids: CASSLNLGASGRSSTDTQYF. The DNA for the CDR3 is TGCGCCAGCAGCCTCAACCTTGGGGCTAGCGGGAGGTCTAGCACAGATACGCAGTATTTT.

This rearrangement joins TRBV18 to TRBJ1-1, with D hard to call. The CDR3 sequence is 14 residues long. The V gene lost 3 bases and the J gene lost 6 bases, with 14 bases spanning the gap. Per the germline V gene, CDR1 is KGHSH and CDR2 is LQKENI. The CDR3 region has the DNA TGTGCCAGCTCACCGCCCCACCTCCAGGCTGAAGCTTTCTTT. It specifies CASSPPHLQAEAFF.

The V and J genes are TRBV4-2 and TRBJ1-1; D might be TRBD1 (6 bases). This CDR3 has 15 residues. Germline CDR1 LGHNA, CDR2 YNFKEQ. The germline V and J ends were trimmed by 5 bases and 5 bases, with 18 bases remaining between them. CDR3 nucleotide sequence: TGTGCCAGCAGCTCCAGCGGGGGGGCTGGGACTGAAGCTTTCTTT. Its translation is CASSSSGGAGTEAFF.

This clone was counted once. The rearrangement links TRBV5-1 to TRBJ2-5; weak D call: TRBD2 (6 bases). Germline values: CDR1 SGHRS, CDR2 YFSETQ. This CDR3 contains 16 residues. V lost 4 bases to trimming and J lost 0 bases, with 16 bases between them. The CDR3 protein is CASSGTSGFHQETQYF. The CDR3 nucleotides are TGCGCCAGCAGCGGAACCAGCGGGTTCCACCAAGAGACCCAGTACTTC.

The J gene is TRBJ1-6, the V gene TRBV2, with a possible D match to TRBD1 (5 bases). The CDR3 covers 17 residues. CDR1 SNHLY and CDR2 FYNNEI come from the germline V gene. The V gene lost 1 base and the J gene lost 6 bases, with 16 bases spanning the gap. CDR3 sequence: CASSEVGWEGINSPLHF. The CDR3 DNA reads TGTGCCAGCAGTGAAGTCGGCTGGGAGGGGATTAATTCACCCCTCCACTTT. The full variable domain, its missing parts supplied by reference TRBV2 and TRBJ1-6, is EPEVTQTPSHQVTQMGQEVILRCVPISNHLYFYWYRQILGQKVEFLVSFYNNEISEKSEIFDDQFSVERPDGSNFTLKIRSTKLEDSAMYFCASSEVGWEGINSPLHFGNGTRLTVT.

The DNA of the CDR3 is TGTGCCAGTAGTATGGCTACCAGGGGATTCTCCTACGAGCAGTACTTC. Translation gives CASSMATRGFSYEQYF. The chain is built from TRBV19 and TRBJ2-7; possibly TRBD1 for D (6 bases). Germline CDR1 is LNHDA and CDR2 is SQIVND (reference sequence). Trimming took off 3 bases at V and 0 bases at J, with 15 bases between the two ends. The CDR3 runs 16 residues.

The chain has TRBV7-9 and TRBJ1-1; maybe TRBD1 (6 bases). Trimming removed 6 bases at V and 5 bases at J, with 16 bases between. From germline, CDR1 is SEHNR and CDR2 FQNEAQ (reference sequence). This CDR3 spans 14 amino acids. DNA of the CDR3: TGTGCCAGCAGTCCTAAGGGGGGTTGGACTGAAGCTTTCTTT. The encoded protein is CASSPKGGWTEAFF.

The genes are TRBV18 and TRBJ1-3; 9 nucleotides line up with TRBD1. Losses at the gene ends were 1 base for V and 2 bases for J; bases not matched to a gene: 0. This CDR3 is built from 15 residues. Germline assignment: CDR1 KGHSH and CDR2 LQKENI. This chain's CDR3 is CASSPRDRAGNTIYF. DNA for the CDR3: TGTGCCAGCTCACCACGGGACAGGGCTGGAAACACCATATATTTT.

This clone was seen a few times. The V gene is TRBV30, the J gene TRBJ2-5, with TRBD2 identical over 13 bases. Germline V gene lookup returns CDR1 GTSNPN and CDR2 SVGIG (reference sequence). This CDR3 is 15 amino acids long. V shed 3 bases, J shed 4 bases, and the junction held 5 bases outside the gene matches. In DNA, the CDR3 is TGTGCCTGGAGGATGGGGACTAGCGGGGCAGAGACCCAGTACTTC. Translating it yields CAWRMGTSGAETQYF.

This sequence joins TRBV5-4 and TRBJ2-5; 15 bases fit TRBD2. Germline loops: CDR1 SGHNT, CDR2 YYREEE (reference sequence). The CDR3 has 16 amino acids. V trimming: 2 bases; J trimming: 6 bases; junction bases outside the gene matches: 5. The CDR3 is CASSFGLAGGPKTQYF. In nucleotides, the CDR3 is TGTGCCAGCAGCTTCGGACTAGCGGGAGGGCCGAAGACCCAGTACTTC. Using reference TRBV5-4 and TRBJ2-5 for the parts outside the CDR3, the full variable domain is ETGVTQSPTHLIKTRGQQVTLRCSSQSGHNTVSWYQQALGQGPQFIFQYYREEENGRGNFPPRFSGLQFPNYSSELNVNALELDDSALYLCASSFGLAGGPKTQYFGPGTRLLVL.

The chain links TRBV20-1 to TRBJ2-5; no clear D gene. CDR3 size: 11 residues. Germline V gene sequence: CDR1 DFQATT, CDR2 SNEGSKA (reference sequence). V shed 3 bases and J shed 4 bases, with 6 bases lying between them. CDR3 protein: CSAREIETQYF. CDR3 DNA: TGCAGTGCTAGGGAAATAGAGACCCAGTACTTC.

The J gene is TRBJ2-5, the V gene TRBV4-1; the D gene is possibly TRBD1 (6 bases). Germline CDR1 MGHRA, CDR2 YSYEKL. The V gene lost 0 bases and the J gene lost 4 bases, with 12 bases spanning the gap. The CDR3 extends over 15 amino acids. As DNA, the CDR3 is TGCGCCAGCAGCCAAGATACAGGGATTTTAGAGACCCAGTACTTC. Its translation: CASSQDTGILETQYF.

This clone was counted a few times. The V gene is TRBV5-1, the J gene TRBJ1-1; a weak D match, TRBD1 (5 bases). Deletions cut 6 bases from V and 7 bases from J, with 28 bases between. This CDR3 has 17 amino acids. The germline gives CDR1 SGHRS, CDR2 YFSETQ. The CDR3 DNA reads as TGCGCCAGCACCCCCCTCTTGGGGGGGTTTCGATCTGGTGAAGCTTTCTTT. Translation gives CASTPLLGGFRSGEAFF.

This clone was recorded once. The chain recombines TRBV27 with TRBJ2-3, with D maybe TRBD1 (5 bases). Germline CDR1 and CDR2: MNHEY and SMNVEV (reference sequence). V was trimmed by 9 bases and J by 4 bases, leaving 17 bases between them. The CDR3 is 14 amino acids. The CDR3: CASRLGLAADTQYF. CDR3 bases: TGTGCCAGTCGCTTGGGGCTCGCTGCAGATACGCAGTATTTT.

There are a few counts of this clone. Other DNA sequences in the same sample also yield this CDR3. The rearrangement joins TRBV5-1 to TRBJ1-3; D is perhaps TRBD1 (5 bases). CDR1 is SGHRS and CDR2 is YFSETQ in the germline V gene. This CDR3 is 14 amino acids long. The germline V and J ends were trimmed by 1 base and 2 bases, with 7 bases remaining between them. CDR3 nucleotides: TGCGCCAGCAGCTTGTCAGGGACTGGAAACACCATATATTTT. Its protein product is CASSLSGTGNTIYF.

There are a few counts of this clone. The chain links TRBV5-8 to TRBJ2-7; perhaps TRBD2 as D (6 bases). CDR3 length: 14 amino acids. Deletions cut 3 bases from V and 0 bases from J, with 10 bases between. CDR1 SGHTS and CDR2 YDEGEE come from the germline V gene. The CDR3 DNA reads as TGTGCCAGCAGCTCCGGGACTCCCTCCTACGAGCAGTACTTC. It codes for CASSSGTPSYEQYF.